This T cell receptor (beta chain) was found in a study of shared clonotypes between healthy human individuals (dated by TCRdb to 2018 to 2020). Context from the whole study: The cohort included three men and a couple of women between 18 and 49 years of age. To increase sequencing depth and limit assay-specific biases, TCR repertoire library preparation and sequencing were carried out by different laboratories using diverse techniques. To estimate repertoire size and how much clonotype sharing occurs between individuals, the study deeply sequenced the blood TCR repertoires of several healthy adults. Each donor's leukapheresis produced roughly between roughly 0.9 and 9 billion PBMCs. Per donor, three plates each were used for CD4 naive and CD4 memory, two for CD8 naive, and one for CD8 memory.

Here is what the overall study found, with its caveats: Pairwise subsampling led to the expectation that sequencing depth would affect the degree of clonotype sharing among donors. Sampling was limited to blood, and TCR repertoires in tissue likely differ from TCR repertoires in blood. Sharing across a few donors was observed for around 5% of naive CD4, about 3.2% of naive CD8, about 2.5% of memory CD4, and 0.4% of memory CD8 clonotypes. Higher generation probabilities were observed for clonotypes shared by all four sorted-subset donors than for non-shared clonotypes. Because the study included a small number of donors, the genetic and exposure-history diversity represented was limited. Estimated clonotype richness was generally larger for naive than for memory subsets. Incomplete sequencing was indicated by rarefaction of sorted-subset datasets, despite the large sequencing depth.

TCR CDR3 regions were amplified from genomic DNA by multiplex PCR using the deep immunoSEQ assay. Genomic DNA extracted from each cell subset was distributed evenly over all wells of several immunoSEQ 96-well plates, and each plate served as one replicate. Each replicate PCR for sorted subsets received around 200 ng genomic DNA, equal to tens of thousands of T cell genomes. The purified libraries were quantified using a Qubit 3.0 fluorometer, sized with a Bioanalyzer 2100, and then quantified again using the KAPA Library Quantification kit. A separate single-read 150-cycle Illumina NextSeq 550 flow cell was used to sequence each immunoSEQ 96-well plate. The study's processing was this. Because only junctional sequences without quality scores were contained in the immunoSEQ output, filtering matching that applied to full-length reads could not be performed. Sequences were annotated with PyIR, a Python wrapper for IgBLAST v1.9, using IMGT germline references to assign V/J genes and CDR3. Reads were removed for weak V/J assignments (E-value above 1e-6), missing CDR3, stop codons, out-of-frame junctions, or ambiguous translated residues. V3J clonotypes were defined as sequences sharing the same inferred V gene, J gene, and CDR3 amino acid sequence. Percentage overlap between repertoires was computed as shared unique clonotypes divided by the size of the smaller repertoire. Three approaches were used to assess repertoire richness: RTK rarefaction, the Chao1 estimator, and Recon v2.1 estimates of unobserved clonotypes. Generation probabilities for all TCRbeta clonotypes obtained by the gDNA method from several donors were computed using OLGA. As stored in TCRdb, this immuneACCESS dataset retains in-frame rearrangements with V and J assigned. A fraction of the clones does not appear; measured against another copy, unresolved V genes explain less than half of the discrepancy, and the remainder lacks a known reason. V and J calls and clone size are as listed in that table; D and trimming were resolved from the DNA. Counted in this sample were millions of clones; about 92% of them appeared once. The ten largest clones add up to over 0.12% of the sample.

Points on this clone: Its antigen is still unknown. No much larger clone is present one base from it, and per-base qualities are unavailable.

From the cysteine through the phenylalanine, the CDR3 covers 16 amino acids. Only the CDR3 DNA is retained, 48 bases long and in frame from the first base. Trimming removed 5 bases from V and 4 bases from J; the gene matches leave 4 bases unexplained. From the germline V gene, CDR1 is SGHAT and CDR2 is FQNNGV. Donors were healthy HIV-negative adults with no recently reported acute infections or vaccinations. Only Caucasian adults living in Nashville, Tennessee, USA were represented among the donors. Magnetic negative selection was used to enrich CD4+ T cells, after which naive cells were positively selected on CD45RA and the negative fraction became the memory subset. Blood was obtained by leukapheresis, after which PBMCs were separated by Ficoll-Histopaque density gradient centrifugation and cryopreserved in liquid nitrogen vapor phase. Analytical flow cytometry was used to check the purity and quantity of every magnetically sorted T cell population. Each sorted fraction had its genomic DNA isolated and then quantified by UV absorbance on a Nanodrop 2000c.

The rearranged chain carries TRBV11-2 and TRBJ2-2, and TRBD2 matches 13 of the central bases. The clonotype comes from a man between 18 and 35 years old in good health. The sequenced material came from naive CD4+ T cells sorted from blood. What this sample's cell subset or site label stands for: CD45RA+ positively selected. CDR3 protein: CASSKTSGGFTGELFF. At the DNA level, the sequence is TGTGCCAGCAGCAAGACTAGCGGGGGGTTCACCGGGGAGCTGTTTTTT.